This is a list of T cell receptor beta chains from one sample in a study of regulatory T cells in long-lasting Graves disease. TCRdb reprocessed the multiplex PCR reads with MiXCR, giving one entry per CDR3 protein. The table has about 400,000 distinct CDR3 sequences, about 15% seen once. The same data also contributed to another study, on T cells in Graves' hyperthyroidism and ophthalmopathy.

The sample consisted of peripheral blood mononuclear cells (PBMCs), taken at new diagnosis, from a patient treated with antithyroid drugs. The receptors originated from a woman aged 40 to 49 with Graves disease. The conserved cysteine and the conserved F or W are not part of the CDR3 here.

v_call | cdr3_aa
TRBV4-2 | ASSNNLRGGEETQY
TRBV19 | ASSIVTSGRSWETQY
TRBV3-1 | ASSQSNPNEQF
TRBV29-1 | SVENIFTDTQY
TRBV6-2/TRBV6-3 | ATVESTSYEQY
TRBV14 | ASSQVGGDTGELF
TRBV27 | ASRRRGGTEAF
TRBV3-1 | ASSPRTELTGELF
TRBV5-5 | ASSLGLTEYGYT
TRBV6-1 | ASSSGGQPYQPQH
TRBV5-8 | ASSFVPRNGVNQPQH
TRBV5-1 | ASRDRDRDGYGYT
TRBV27 | ASSPSREGLGGELF
TRBV11-3 | ASSLPGTGNYGYT
TRBV7-7 | ASSSGTSGSETQY
TRBV28 | ASSTRHRNYQPQH
TRBV11-3 | ASSLGGIYNEQF
TRBV7-9 | ASSTGTGRYEQY
TRBV15 | ATSRDPGLAANNEQF
TRBV20-1 | SASWTSDYEQY
TRBV19 | ASSHQGSPLH
TRBV12-3/TRBV12-4 | ASSFGPTPANEQF
TRBV28 | ASSDDRERGYEQY